The rows below give T cell receptor beta chains drawn from one sample of a study of shared clonotypes between healthy human individuals. Measured with immunoSEQ multiplex PCR; TCRdb has only the in-frame clones, and not every one. The data show approximately 350,000 clones, about 96% seen once. What was sequenced was memory CD8+ T cells sorted from blood. The origin of the receptors is a young man in good health. The CDR3 runs from the conserved cysteine through the conserved F or W. The D gene is left open where the match is weak. Not all rows give a size; the values are once, few, many and, for expanded clones, a class.

TRBJ2-2 14 . TRBV7-9 . TGTGCCAGCAGCCCCTGGCGGGACTCCGGGGAGCTGTTTTTT CASSPWRDSGELFF
TRBJ2-2 18 once TRBV5-1 TRBD2 TGCGCCAGCAGCGCGGGACTAGCGGGAGGAACGAACACCGGGGAGCTGTTTTTT CASSAGLAGGTNTGELFF
TRBJ1-5 13 . TRBV5-1 . TGCGCCAGCAGCTTGAGGCCCGATCAGCCCCAGCATTTT CASSLRPDQPQHF
TRBJ2-1 12 once TRBV7-9 . TGTGCCAGCAGCTTAGAGGGGGGGTTGCAGTTCTTC CASSLEGGLQFF
TRBJ1-3 10 few TRBV7-9 . TGTGCCAGCCTAGGAAACACCATATATTTT CASLGNTIYF
TRBJ2-2 12 . TRBV11-2 . TGTGCCAGCAGACCGGGAGCCGGGGAGCTGTTTTTT CASRPGAGELFF
TRBJ1-2 15 . TRBV6-5 . TGTGCCAGCAGTACTACACCGAGAATCTCCTATGGCTACACCTTC CASSTTPRISYGYTF
TRBJ1-1 19 . TRBV27 TRBD1 TGTGCCAGCAGTTTGATAACGAACCGGGACAGGGGGCTGAACACTGAAGCTTTCTTT CASSLITNRDRGLNTEAFF
TRBJ2-3 14 . TRBV5-1 TRBD2 TGCGCCAGCAGACCTAGCGGGAGATCAGATACGCAGTATTTT CASRPSGRSDTQYF
TRBJ1-5 15 once TRBV6-5 . TGTGCCAGCAAGACCCTCGGTGCCGCGGGTCAGCCCCAGCATTTT CASKTLGAAGQPQHF
TRBJ1-3 14 . TRBV5-6 . TGTGCCAGCAGCTTAAGGGAAAGGGGAAACACCATATATTTT CASSLRERGNTIYF
TRBJ2-1 14 . TRBV6-1 . TGTGCCAGCAGGCCGAGGGGCTCCTACAATGAGCAGTTCTTC CASRPRGSYNEQFF
TRBJ2-1 14 once TRBV5-1 TRBD2 TGCGCCAGCAGCTTGGTCGGGAGGGCCAATGAGCAGTTCTTC CASSLVGRANEQFF
TRBJ1-2 17 . TRBV18 . TGTGCCAGCTCACCACCTTCGCAGGGCCCTACTCATTATGGCTACACCTTC CASSPPSQGPTHYGYTF
TRBJ1-2 13 . TRBV4-1 . TGCGCCAGCAGCCAGGCCAGCTTAGGTGGCTACACCTTC CASSQASLGGYTF
TRBJ2-5 13 . TRBV5-4 . TGTGCCAGCAGCCGTCCCGGGACAGAGACCCAGTACTTC CASSRPGTETQYF
TRBJ2-7 15 . TRBV6-6 . TGTGCCAGCAGTCGGGACGGCTTGCGCTCCTACGAGCAGTACTTC CASSRDGLRSYEQYF
TRBJ2-2 11 once TRBV20-1 . TGCAGTGCTAGGGTGGACGGGGAGCTGTTTTTT CSARVDGELFF
TRBJ2-5 13 . TRBV21-1 . TGTGCCAGCAGCTACAGGGTTGGGGAGACCCAGTACTTC CASSYRVGETQYF
TRBJ2-1 17 . TRBV7-2 TRBD2 TGTGCCAGCAGCCGACTAGCGGCCCAAATCTCCTACAATGAGCAGTTCTTC CASSRLAAQISYNEQFF
TRBJ2-7 16 . TRBV4-2 TRBD2 TGTGCCAGCAGCCAAGATGTAGTAGCGGGGGCCTACGAGCAGTACTTC CASSQDVVAGAYEQYF
TRBJ1-5 14 few TRBV4-1 . TGCGCCAGCAGCCAAACAGCGATGGACCAGCCCCAGCATTTT CASSQTAMDQPQHF
TRBJ2-5 17 . TRBV5-5 . TGTGCCAGCAGCTTACCCCTTTACGGAAGAGGGGGAGAGACCCAGTACTTC CASSLPLYGRGGETQYF
TRBJ2-3 13 . TRBV7-2 . TGTGCCAGCAGCTTAGCGGAAGGCCATACGCAGTATTTT CASSLAEGHTQYF
TRBJ1-2 11 few TRBV7-9 . TGTGCCAGCAGCTTAGGGGGCGGCTACACCTTC CASSLGGGYTF
TRBJ2-7 13 . TRBV10-2 TRBD2 TGCGCCAGCAGTGAACTAGCGGGAGGTGAGCAGTACTTC CASSELAGGEQYF
TRBJ1-2 11 . TRBV19 . TGTGCCAGTAGGGGTCTGGATGGCTACACCTTC CASRGLDGYTF
TRBJ1-5 12 . TRBV28 . TGTGCCAGCAGGATTGCTAATCAGCCCCAGCATTTT CASRIANQPQHF
TRBJ2-3 14 . TRBV4-1 TRBD2 TGCGCCAGCGGGCGGACTAGCGGTACAGATACGCAGTATTTT CASGRTSGTDTQYF
TRBJ2-1 13 . TRBV10-3 TRBD2 TGTGCCATCATGAAGGGAGGGCCAAATGAGCAGTTCTTC CAIMKGGPNEQFF
TRBJ2-1 14 . TRBV10-3 TRBD2 TGTGCCATCAAGGGTGGGAGGGATAGCAATGAGCAGTTCTTC CAIKGGRDSNEQFF
TRBJ2-7 14 . TRBV30 TRBD2 TGTGCCTGGAGACCCCAGCGGGGACCCTACGAGCAGTACTTC CAWRPQRGPYEQYF
TRBJ2-5 16 . TRBV5-4 . TGTGCCAGCAGCCCGGGGGACATATGGGGAAAAGAGACCCAGTACTTC CASSPGDIWGKETQYF
TRBJ2-1 13 . TRBV27 TRBD2 TGTGCCAGCAGACTAGCGGGGTACAATGAGCAGTTCTTC CASRLAGYNEQFF
TRBJ1-1 13 once TRBV29-1 . TGCAGCGTGGGCGTGGATACGAACACTGAAGCTTTCTTT CSVGVDTNTEAFF